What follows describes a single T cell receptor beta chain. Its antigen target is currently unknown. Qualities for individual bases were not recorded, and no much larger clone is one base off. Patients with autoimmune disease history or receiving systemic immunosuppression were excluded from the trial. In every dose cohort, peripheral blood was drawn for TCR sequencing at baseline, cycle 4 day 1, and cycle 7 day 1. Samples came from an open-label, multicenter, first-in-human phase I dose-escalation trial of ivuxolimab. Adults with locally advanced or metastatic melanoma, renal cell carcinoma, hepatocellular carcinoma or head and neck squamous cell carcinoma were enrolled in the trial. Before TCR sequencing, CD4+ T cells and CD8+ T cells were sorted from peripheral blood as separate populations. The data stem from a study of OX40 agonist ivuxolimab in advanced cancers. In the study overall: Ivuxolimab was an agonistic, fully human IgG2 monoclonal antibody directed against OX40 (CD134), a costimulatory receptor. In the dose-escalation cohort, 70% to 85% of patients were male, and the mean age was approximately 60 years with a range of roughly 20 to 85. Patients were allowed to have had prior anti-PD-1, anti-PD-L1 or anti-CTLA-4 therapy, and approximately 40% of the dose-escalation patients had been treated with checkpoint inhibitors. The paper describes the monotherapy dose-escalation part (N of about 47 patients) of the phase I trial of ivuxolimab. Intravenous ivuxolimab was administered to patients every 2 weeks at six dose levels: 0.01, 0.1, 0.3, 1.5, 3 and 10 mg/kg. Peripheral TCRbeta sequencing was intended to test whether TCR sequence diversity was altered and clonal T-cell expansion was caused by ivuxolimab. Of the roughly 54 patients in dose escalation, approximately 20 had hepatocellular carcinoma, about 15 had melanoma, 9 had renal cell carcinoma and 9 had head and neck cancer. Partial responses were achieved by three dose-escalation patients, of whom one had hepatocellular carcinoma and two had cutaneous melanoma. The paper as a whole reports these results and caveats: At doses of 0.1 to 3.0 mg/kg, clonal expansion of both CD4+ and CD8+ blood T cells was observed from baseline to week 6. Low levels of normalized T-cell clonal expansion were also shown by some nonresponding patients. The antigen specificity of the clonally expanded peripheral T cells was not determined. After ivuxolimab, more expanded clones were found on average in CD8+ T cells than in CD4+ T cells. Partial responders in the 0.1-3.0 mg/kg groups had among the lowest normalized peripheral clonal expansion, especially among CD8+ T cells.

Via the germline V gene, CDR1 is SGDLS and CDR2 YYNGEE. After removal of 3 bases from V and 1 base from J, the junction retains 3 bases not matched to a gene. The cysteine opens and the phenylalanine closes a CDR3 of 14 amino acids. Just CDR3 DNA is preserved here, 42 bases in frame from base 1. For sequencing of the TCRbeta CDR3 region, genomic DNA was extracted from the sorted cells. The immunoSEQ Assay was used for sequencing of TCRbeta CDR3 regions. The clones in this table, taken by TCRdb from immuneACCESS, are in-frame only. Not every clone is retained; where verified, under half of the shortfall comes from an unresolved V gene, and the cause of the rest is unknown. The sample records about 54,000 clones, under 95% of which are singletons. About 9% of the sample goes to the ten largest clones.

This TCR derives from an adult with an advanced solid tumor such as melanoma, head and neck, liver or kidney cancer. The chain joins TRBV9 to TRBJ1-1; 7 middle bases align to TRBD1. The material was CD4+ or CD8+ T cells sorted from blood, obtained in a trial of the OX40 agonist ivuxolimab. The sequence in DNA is TGTGCCAGCAGCGACGGGACAGCGAACACTGAAGCTTTCTTT. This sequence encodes CASSDGTANTEAFF. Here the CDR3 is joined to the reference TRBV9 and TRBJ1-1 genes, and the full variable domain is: DSGVTQTPKHLITATGQRVTLRCSPRSGDLSVYWYQQSLDQGLQFLIQYYNGEERAKGNILERFSAQQFPDLHSELNLSSLELGDSALYFCASSDGTANTEAFFGQGTRLTVV.